A single sample is the source of the 30 T cell receptor beta chains below, sequenced in a study of blood T cell repertoires in COVID-19. The repertoire was sequenced with immunoSEQ multiplex PCR; TCRdb's copy has only in-frame clones and lacks some. Of around 700,000 clones detected, over 80% appear once; the ten largest clones hold about 0.26%. Sequences were obtained from peripheral blood. The source of these receptors is a woman between 18 and 29 years old with acute or convalescent COVID-19.

The chain uses TRBV7-2 and TRBJ1-4, with D uncertain. The V and J ends lost 3 bases and 8 bases respectively, with 7 bases between them. CDR3 length: 12 residues. Germline V gives CDR1 SGHTA, CDR2 FQGNSA. The CDR3 DNA reads TGTGCCAGCAGCTTGAGGGCAGAAAAACTGTTTTTT. It yields the protein CASSLRAEKLFF. Combining the CDR3 with reference TRBV7-2 and TRBJ1-4 gives the whole variable domain GAGVSQSPSNKVTEKGKDVELRCDPISGHTALYWYRQSLGQGLEFLIYFQGNSAPDKSGLPSDRFSAERTGGSVSTLTIQRTQQEDSAVYLCASSLRAEKLFFGSGTQLSVL.

The J gene is TRBJ1-2, the V gene TRBV11-2; the D gene is possibly TRBD1 (5 bases). Deletions cut 3 bases from V and 2 bases from J, with 13 bases between. The germline CDR1 and CDR2 sequences are SGHAT and FQNNGV. The CDR3 is made up of 15 amino acids. This CDR3 reads CASSLAGQINYGYTF. In DNA form, the CDR3 reads TGTGCCAGCAGCTTGGCAGGGCAAATCAACTATGGCTACACCTTC. Full variable domain (outside the CDR3, taken from reference TRBV11-2 and TRBJ1-2): EAGVAQSPRYKIIEKRQSVAFWCNPISGHATLYWYQQILGQGPKLLIQFQNNGVVDDSQLPKDRFSAERLKGVDSTLKIQPAKLEDSAVYLCASSLAGQINYGYTFGSGTRLTVV.

The gene calls are TRBV6-1 and TRBJ1-4, with a tentative D call TRBD1 (6 bases). Germline V gene sequence: CDR1 MNHNS, CDR2 SASEGT. The CDR3 covers 15 residues. V was trimmed by 3 bases and J by 4 bases, leaving 12 bases between them. The CDR3 bases are TGTGCCAGCAGTGATTGGACAGTGATTAATGAAAAACTGTTTTTT. Its translation: CASSDWTVINEKLFF.

V and J are TRBV5-1 and TRBJ2-2, with D possibly matching TRBD1 (5 bases). Trimming shortened V by 1 base and J by 6 bases, and 7 bases separated the two germline ends. CDR3 size: 13 residues. Germline loops: CDR1 SGHRS, CDR2 YFSETQ. CDR3 residues: CASSLNRSGELFF. The CDR3 coding sequence is TGCGCCAGCAGCTTGAACAGGTCCGGGGAGCTGTTTTTT.

This clone was observed a single time. This chain joins TRBV11-3 and TRBJ1-1; the D is unclear. V was clipped by 8 bases and J by 1 base, with 8 bases between them. This CDR3 is built from 12 residues. Germline V CDR1 and CDR2: SGHNT, YENEEA. The CDR3 spells CASGRGNTEAFF. CDR3 DNA sequence: TGTGCCAGCGGCCGTGGGAACACTGAAGCTTTCTTT.

The chain recombines TRBV6-5 with TRBJ1-2; TRBD1 agrees at 7 bases. Germline CDR1 and CDR2: MNHEY and SVGAGI. The CDR3 spans 14 residues. After removal of 7 bases from V and 1 base from J, the junction contained 6 bases not matched to a gene. The CDR3 loop reads CASKQGRYNYGYTF. The DNA for the CDR3 is TGTGCCAGCAAACAGGGGCGATATAACTATGGCTACACCTTC.

The table lists this clone with a few counts. The chain links TRBV28 to TRBJ1-2; a possible D gene is TRBD1 (5 bases). The CDR3 is 13 amino acids. Between the trimmed V and J ends, which lost 6 bases and 2 bases, there was a span of 10 bases. The germline V gene has CDR1 MDHEN and CDR2 SYDVKM. The CDR3 bases are TGTGCCAGCAGAGCGACAGTGAACTATGGCTACACCTTC. Translation: CASRATVNYGYTF.

The genes are TRBV5-4 and TRBJ1-1; D is perhaps TRBD1 (6 bases). Looked up from germline, CDR1 is SGHNT and CDR2 is YYREEE (reference sequence). The CDR3 has 17 amino acids. V gave up 1 base and J gave up 0 bases, with 16 bases separating them. The CDR3 region is CASSLYQGSGMNTEAFF. CDR3 nucleotide sequence: TGTGCCAGCAGCTTGTATCAGGGGTCTGGCATGAACACTGAAGCTTTCTTT.

The gene calls are TRBV2 and TRBJ1-1; D gene uncertain. Germline V gene lookup returns CDR1 SNHLY and CDR2 FYNNEI. V shed 4 bases and J shed 0 bases, with 9 bases lying between them. The CDR3 is 14 amino acids. The CDR3 spells CASSGGPMNTEAFF. In DNA form, the CDR3 reads TGTGCCAGCAGTGGCGGGCCGATGAACACTGAAGCTTTCTTT.

The genes are TRBV30 and TRBJ2-2; D call uncertain. CDR1 and CDR2 (germline): GTSNPN, SVGIG (reference sequence). This CDR3 comprises 14 residues. The V and J ends lost 1 base and 3 bases respectively, with 9 bases between them. CDR3 sequence: CAWSGYAYTGELFF. CDR3 bases: TGTGCCTGGAGTGGTTATGCGTACACCGGGGAGCTGTTTTTT.

This clone was observed a few times. The V call is TRBV6-5, the J call TRBJ1-2; a possible D gene is TRBD1 (6 bases). Trimming removed 9 bases from V and 1 base from J, with 12 bases in between. This CDR3 comprises 13 residues. Germline lookup yields CDR1 MNHEY and CDR2 SVGAGI. CDR3 loop: CASFNRDNYGYTF. DNA for the CDR3: TGTGCCAGTTTCAACAGGGATAACTATGGCTACACCTTC.

Details on this clone: One end of the junction fails to match germline, which may point to a read error. V and J are TRBV29-1 and TRBJ2-1, with TRBD2 matching over 8 bases. This CDR3 comprises 12 residues. Germline CDR1 and CDR2: SQVTM and ANQGSEA. Here the CDR3 reads CSGRDAYNEQFF. The CDR3 DNA is TGTTCCGGGAGGGACGCCTACAATGAGCAGTTCTTC.

The rearrangement joins TRBV19 to TRBJ1-2, with D possibly being TRBD1 (5 bases). The CDR3 loop spans 11 amino acids. Between the trimmed V and J ends, which lost 4 bases and 8 bases, there was a span of 8 bases. The germline V gene has CDR1 LNHDA and CDR2 SQIVND (reference sequence). The CDR3 coding sequence is TGTGCCAGTAGTAATGGGGGGGGCTACACCTTC. This sequence encodes CASSNGGGYTF.

The genes are TRBV19 and TRBJ2-1; 10 nucleotides match TRBD2. This CDR3 spans 15 amino acids. Germline loops: CDR1 LNHDA, CDR2 SQIVND (reference sequence). V was clipped by 3 bases and J by 8 bases; unmatched bases: 7. The CDR3 DNA follows: TGTGCCAGTAGTATCGCGAGCGGGGGGGCTTATGAGCAGTTCTTC. Amino acid sequence: CASSIASGGAYEQFF.

The chain joins TRBV4-1 to TRBJ2-2; perhaps TRBD1 as D (6 bases). V lost 2 bases and J lost 7, with 17 bases in between. Germline V gene sequence: CDR1 MGHRA, CDR2 YSYEKL. The CDR3 covers 16 residues. DNA of the CDR3: TGCGCCAGCAGCCAATGGCAGGGGACCTGGGTCGGGGAGCTGTTTTTT. Translating gives CASSQWQGTWVGELFF.

This chain uses TRBV24-1 with TRBJ2-7, with D tentatively TRBD2 (6 bases). Germline V gives CDR1 KGHDR, CDR2 SFDVKD. V was shortened by 7 bases and J by 2 bases, with 14 bases between the two germline ends. The CDR3 is made up of 14 amino acids. The DNA for the CDR3 is TGTGCCACCAGCCCTACCGGGACTCCCTACGAGCAGTACTTC. Its protein is CATSPTGTPYEQYF.

The V call is TRBV4-1, the J call TRBJ1-5, with 8 nucleotides matching TRBD1. The CDR3 sequence is 18 residues long. The trim removed 4 bases at V and 6 bases at J, leaving 17 bases unmatched. CDR1 is MGHRA and CDR2 is YSYEKL in the germline V gene. As DNA, the CDR3 is TGCGCCAGCAGCCTCACCCCCGGGCAGGGGGCTGGGAGTCAGCCCCAGCATTTT. This sequence encodes CASSLTPGQGAGSQPQHF.

The chain couples TRBV10-2 to TRBJ1-1; 7 bases fit TRBD1. Germline lookup yields CDR1 WSHSY and CDR2 SAAADI. The V segment lost 6 bases and the J segment 1 base; nucleotides outside the gene matches: 8. The CDR3 covers 15 residues. The CDR3 reads CASRASGGRNTEAFF. CDR3 bases: TGCGCCAGCAGGGCGTCAGGGGGAAGGAACACTGAAGCTTTCTTT.

This sequence joins TRBV15 and TRBJ2-7; D remains unclear. CDR1 and CDR2 from the germline V gene are LNHNV and YYDKDF (reference sequence). V lost 0 bases and J lost 7, with 7 bases in between. The CDR3 is 12 amino acids. The CDR3 sequence: CATSRERREQYF. The CDR3, as DNA: TGTGCCACCAGCAGAGAGAGAAGAGAGCAGTACTTC.

In this sample, this clone turned up once. The chain joins TRBV24-1 to TRBJ1-2, with a weak D call TRBD1 (5 bases). CDR1 is KGHDR and CDR2 is SFDVKD in the germline V gene. This CDR3 has 12 amino acids. The V end lost 9 bases, the J end lost 14 bases, and 21 bases lay between the germline ends. DNA for the CDR3: TGTGCCACCTCACCTCGGGGGGGAAGAATGACCTTC. This encodes CATSPRGGRMTF.

This clone was seen once. The gene calls are TRBV2 and TRBJ1-6; 7 positions agree with TRBD1. Germline CDR1 reads SNHLY; CDR2 reads FYNNEI. The CDR3 runs to 19 residues. V lost 0 bases and J lost 0; bases outside the gene matches: 8. The CDR3 reads CASSEAPGQKNSYNSPLHF. In DNA form, the CDR3 reads TGTGCCAGCAGTGAAGCGCCGGGACAGAAGAACTCCTATAATTCACCCCTCCACTTT.

The rearrangement joins TRBV6-6 to TRBJ1-1; no definite D call. V lost 2 bases to trimming and J lost 3 bases, with 7 bases between them. Germline CDR1 reads MNHNY; CDR2 reads SVGAGI (reference sequence). The CDR3 length is 13 residues. The CDR3 bases are TGTGCCAGCAGTTACGAGATACACACTGAAGCTTTCTTT. Translated, it gives CASSYEIHTEAFF.

This sequence joins TRBV15 and TRBJ1-3; 7 bases match TRBD1. The CDR3 is made up of 16 amino acids. Germline V lookup: CDR1 LNHNV, CDR2 YYDKDF (reference sequence). Unmatched junction bases numbered 4, after V lost 2 bases and J lost 0 bases. CDR3: CATSRSGGYSGNTIYF. CDR3 DNA: TGTGCCACCAGCAGATCAGGGGGTTACTCTGGAAACACCATATATTTT.

The chain carries TRBV7-4 and TRBJ1-4; TRBD1 might be the D (5 bases). The length of the CDR3 is 20 residues. V lost 7 bases, J lost 0 bases, and 27 bases lay in between. From germline, CDR1 is SGHVT and CDR2 SQSDAQ. The CDR3, as DNA: TGTGCCAGCACCTCAAGGGGCGGGGCCGGGCTACCGTCAACTAATGAAAAACTGTTTTTT. As protein: CASTSRGGAGLPSTNEKLFF.

This chain connects TRBV19 to TRBJ1-3, with D possibly TRBD1 on 6 matching bases. CDR3 size: 18 residues. With 4 bases removed from V and 7 bases from J, the gap between germline ends came to 26 bases. Germline assignment: CDR1 LNHDA and CDR2 SQIVND (reference sequence). CDR3 nucleotides: TGTGCCAGTAGTAGCCTCTCCTCCGGGACACGTCTAGTTAACACCATATATTTT. Residues: CASSSLSSGTRLVNTIYF.

The chain is built from TRBV4-3 and TRBJ1-6; D is possibly TRBD1 (6 bases). Germline lookup yields CDR1 LGHNA and CDR2 YSLEER. The CDR3 is 17 amino acids. Trimming took 3 bases from V and 7 from J, leaving 19 bases between them. CDR3 bases: TGCGCCAGCAGCCACGGAGCTGCGGGGGGCTCAAATTCACCCCTCCACTTT. Its protein is CASSHGAAGGSNSPLHF.

The chain links TRBV2 to TRBJ1-1; 7 bases agree with TRBD1. Germline-derived CDR1 and CDR2 are SNHLY and FYNNEI. J was trimmed by 4 bases and V by 5 bases; bases with no gene match: 4. The CDR3 spans 13 residues. The CDR3 nucleotides are TGTGCCAGCAGTCGACAGGGAATCACTGAAGCTTTCTTT. Translated, it gives CASSRQGITEAFF.

The genes are TRBV21-1 and TRBJ1-1; TRBD1, as called in the table, went unchecked against the DNA. TRBV21-1 is a recognized pseudogene. This CDR3 region has 18 residues. The CDR3 reads CASSKGEGGCPMNTEAFF. For the CDR3, the DNA is TGTGCCAGCAGCAAAGGAGAAGGGGGCTGCCCCATGAACACTGAAGCTTTCTTT.

This clone was seen just once. The V gene is TRBV11-2, the J gene TRBJ1-2, with D possibly matching TRBD1 (6 bases). The CDR3 loop spans 16 amino acids. The germline gives CDR1 SGHAT, CDR2 FQNNGV. V lost 6 bases to trimming and J lost 4 bases, with 21 bases between them. The CDR3 nucleotides are TGTGCCAGCAGGTCCTTCAGCGGACAGCCTTTCTATGGCTACACCTTC. Its translation: CASRSFSGQPFYGYTF. The whole variable domain, filled in from reference TRBV11-2 and TRBJ1-2, reads EAGVAQSPRYKIIEKRQSVAFWCNPISGHATLYWYQQILGQGPKLLIQFQNNGVVDDSQLPKDRFSAERLKGVDSTLKIQPAKLEDSAVYLCASRSFSGQPFYGYTFGSGTRLTVV.

This chain connects TRBV24-1 to TRBJ1-2, with TRBD1 matching over 9 bases. The V gene end was trimmed by 2 bases and the J gene end by 8 bases; junction bases not matched to a gene: 5. Looked up from germline, CDR1 is KGHDR and CDR2 is SFDVKD. This CDR3 comprises 14 residues. This chain's CDR3 is CATSDSGTGWGYTF. The DNA of the CDR3 is TGTGCCACCAGTGATTCTGGGACAGGGTGGGGCTACACCTTC.